The 27 T cell receptor beta chains below all came from one sample that was sequenced in a study of cytomegalovirus exposure and HLA in healthy donors. It was with 60 Vbeta and 13 Jbeta primers that the PCR ran. Produced via immunoSEQ multiplex PCR; TCRdb's table is partial and in-frame only. This sample has over 130,000 clones; 65% to 90% occur once, and the top ten carry about 1.2%. Source material: PBMCs. These receptors all stem from a female donor in good health and CMV-seronegative.

This chain uses TRBV7-9 with TRBJ2-3, with a weak D call TRBD1 (6 bases). Germline CDR1 reads SEHNR; CDR2 reads FQNEAQ (reference sequence). The CDR3 length is 13 residues. Trimming removed 4 bases at V and 4 bases at J, with 9 bases between. The CDR3 spells CASSSGVADTQYF. CDR3 coding DNA: TGTGCCAGCAGCTCAGGGGTAGCAGATACGCAGTATTTT.

The rearrangement uses TRBV13 and TRBJ2-7; 9 nucleotides agree with TRBD2. The germline V gene has CDR1 PRHDT and CDR2 FYEKMQ (reference sequence). V shed 5 bases and J 2 bases; nucleotides not matched to a gene: 7. This CDR3 comprises 15 residues. The CDR3 bases are TGTGCCAGCAGCCCGGTGGCTAGCGGGGCCTACGAGCAGTACTTC. Protein sequence: CASSPVASGAYEQYF.

In this sample, this clone turned up a few times. In nucleotides, the CDR3 is TGTGCCAGCAATGGACAGTACGGCTACACCTTC. Translation: CASNGQYGYTF. The chain recombines TRBV6-1 with TRBJ1-2; possible D gene TRBD1, 6 bases. Germline CDR1 MNHNS, CDR2 SASEGT. Trimming removed 7 bases at V and 8 bases at J, with 11 bases between. This CDR3 comprises 11 residues.

The V call is TRBV5-1, the J call TRBJ1-1; 8 positions agree with TRBD1. There are 15 residues in the CDR3. Germline V CDR1 and CDR2: SGHRS, YFSETQ. The ends lost 4 bases at V and 2 bases at J; junction bases unmatched: 7. The CDR3 DNA sequence: TGCGCCAGCAGCCAAGACAGGGGCCTAAACACTGAAGCTTTCTTT. It codes for CASSQDRGLNTEAFF.

This clone was recorded only once. V usage is TRBV18 and J usage is TRBJ1-1, with D perhaps matching TRBD1 (6 bases). Trimming cost V 4 bases and J 2 bases, with 11 bases left between them. The CDR3 runs to 14 residues. The germline CDR1 and CDR2 sequences are KGHSH and LQKENI. CDR3 bases: TGTGCCAGCTCACTACAGGGTGGAAACACTGAAGCTTTCTTT. The encoded protein is CASSLQGGNTEAFF.

This sequence joins TRBV12-2 and TRBJ2-6; the table names TRBD1, a call not compared with the DNA. TRBV12-2 corresponds to a pseudogene. This CDR3 is 18 amino acids long. CDR3 DNA: TGTGCAAGTCGCTTTATATCAGACAGACTCTCTGGGGCCAACGTCCTGACTTTC. Encoded protein: CASRFISDRLSGANVLTF.

This clone was observed a single time. V gene TRBV6-5 combines with J gene TRBJ2-7; maybe TRBD1 (6 bases). V lost 6 bases and J lost 2, with 14 bases in between. The CDR3 contains 14 residues. The germline V gene encodes CDR1 MNHEY and CDR2 SVGAGI. CDR3 coding DNA: TGTGCCAGCAGGTTATCCCGGGACACCTACGAGCAGTACTTC. This encodes CASRLSRDTYEQYF.

The chain uses TRBV28 and TRBJ2-7; TRBD1 matches 8 bases. V dropped 10 bases and J dropped 2; count of bases not matched to a gene: 19. Germline CDR1 MDHEN, CDR2 SYDVKM. The CDR3 contains 17 residues. As DNA, the CDR3 is TGTGCCACCTGGGGCCATGGGACAGGCCCTCTTACCTACGAGCAGTACTTC. Protein: CATWGHGTGPLTYEQYF.

V and J are TRBV7-6 and TRBJ2-7; no firm D call. Germline CDR1 SGHVS, CDR2 FNYEAQ. This CDR3 is built from 14 residues. V was shortened by 5 bases and J by 2 bases, with 13 bases between the two germline ends. The CDR3 here is CASSPPNGAYEQYF. As DNA, the CDR3 is TGTGCCAGCAGCCCCCCGAATGGAGCCTACGAGCAGTACTTC.

CDR3 protein: CAISEQATSGNTIYF. CDR3 DNA: TGTGCCATCAGTGAACAGGCAACCTCTGGAAACACCATATATTTT. The chain joins TRBV10-3 to TRBJ1-3; D perhaps matches TRBD1 (5 bases). V lost 3 bases, J lost 0 bases, and 9 bases lay in between. Germline CDR1 is ENHRY and CDR2 is SYGVKD. The CDR3 length is 15 residues.

This clone was observed a few times. CDR3 DNA: TGTGCCAGCAGCTTGACCGGGAAGGGCGAGCAGTACTTC. As protein: CASSLTGKGEQYF. The rearrangement joins TRBV5-4 to TRBJ2-7, with D possibly matching TRBD2 (5 bases). CDR1 is SGHNT and CDR2 is YYREEE in the germline V gene (reference sequence). The length of the CDR3 is 13 residues. Trimming removed 1 base at V and 6 bases at J, with 11 bases between.

The CDR3 loop is CASRGGLGANVLTF. For the CDR3, the DNA is TGCGCCAGCAGAGGAGGTCTTGGGGCCAACGTCCTGACTTTC. The chain joins TRBV5-1 to TRBJ2-6, with D possibly being TRBD2 (5 bases). CDR3 size: 14 residues. Germline V gene sequence: CDR1 SGHRS, CDR2 YFSETQ. The V and J ends lost 5 bases and 3 bases respectively, with 9 bases between them.

V is TRBV10-2 and J is TRBJ1-2, with D uncertain. This CDR3 is 15 amino acids long. The germline gives CDR1 WSHSY, CDR2 SAAADI. The ends were cut back, 2 bases at V and 7 bases at J, with 17 bases in the middle. The CDR3 DNA follows: TGCGCCAGCAGTGAGGTGGCAGGCCTCAATCTTGGCTACACCTTC. Translating it yields CASSEVAGLNLGYTF.

The CDR3 DNA is TGTGCCAGTAGTACGGGACAGGTTCTCTACGAGCAGTACTTC. Amino acid sequence: CASSTGQVLYEQYF. The V call is TRBV19, the J call TRBJ2-7, with 8 bases that match TRBD1. Germline CDR1 and CDR2: LNHDA and SQIVND (reference sequence). V was pared by 4 bases and J by 3 bases, with 5 bases of the junction left unmatched. The CDR3 is made up of 14 amino acids.

The V call is TRBV5-6, the J call TRBJ1-1; TRBD1 agrees at 7 bases. V shed 2 bases and J 4 bases; nucleotides not matched to a gene: 2. Germline V gene data show CDR1 as SGHDT and CDR2 as YYEEEE. The CDR3 totals 13 residues. CDR3 coding DNA: TGTGCCAGCAGCTTACAGGGGTTCACTGAAGCTTTCTTT. This translates into CASSLQGFTEAFF.

The chain couples TRBV9 to TRBJ2-7; a weak D match, TRBD2 (6 bases). The V end was cut by 0 bases, the J end by 0 bases, with 13 bases between. The CDR3 loop spans 16 amino acids. Germline CDR1 SGDLS, CDR2 YYNGEE. Here the CDR3 reads CASSVGIGGNSYEQYF. DNA for the CDR3: TGTGCCAGCAGCGTAGGGATTGGCGGGAACTCCTACGAGCAGTACTTC.

The CDR3 DNA is TGTGCCAGCAGTGCGTCCGGGACAGGGGGCCACGAGCAGTACTTC. As protein: CASSASGTGGHEQYF. The chain recombines TRBV6-5 with TRBJ2-7; 12 bases align to TRBD1. Germline-derived CDR1 and CDR2 are MNHEY and SVGAGI. The CDR3 loop spans 15 amino acids. J was trimmed by 5 bases and V by 5 bases; bases with no gene match: 7.

The V and J genes are TRBV15 and TRBJ1-3, with D unresolved. Between the trimmed V and J ends, which lost 0 bases and 4 bases, there was a span of 13 bases. In germline, CDR1 is LNHNV, CDR2 YYDKDF (reference sequence). The CDR3 contains 16 residues. CDR3: CATSRDGSRVGNTIYF. The CDR3, as DNA: TGTGCCACCAGCAGAGATGGGTCGCGGGTCGGAAACACCATATATTTT. Full variable domain (remainder filled in from reference TRBV15 and TRBJ1-3): DAMVIQNPRYQVTQFGKPVTLSCSQTLNHNVMYWYQQKSSQAPKLLFHYYDKDFNNEADTPDNFQSRRPNTSFCFLDIRSPGLGDTAMYLCATSRDGSRVGNTIYFGEGSWLTVV.

This clone was picked up one time. This chain uses TRBV2 with TRBJ2-5; 12 bases are shared with TRBD2. CDR1 SNHLY and CDR2 FYNNEI come from the germline V gene. The ends lost 7 bases at V and 5 bases at J; junction bases unmatched: 8. This CDR3 spans 15 amino acids. CDR3 region: CASTETSGRGETQYF. In DNA, the CDR3 is TGTGCCAGCACCGAGACTAGCGGGAGAGGGGAGACCCAGTACTTC.

V and J are TRBV2 and TRBJ2-1; 11 bases line up with TRBD2. The CDR3 runs 15 residues. The germline V gene encodes CDR1 SNHLY and CDR2 FYNNEI. The trim removed 7 bases at V and 3 bases at J, leaving 5 bases unmatched. Here the CDR3 reads CASTPGLADYNEQFF. Written as DNA, the CDR3 is TGTGCCAGCACACCGGGACTAGCGGACTACAATGAGCAGTTCTTC. Full variable domain (remainder filled in from reference TRBV2 and TRBJ2-1): EPEVTQTPSHQVTQMGQEVILRCVPISNHLYFYWYRQILGQKVEFLVSFYNNEISEKSEIFDDQFSVERPDGSNFTLKIRSTKLEDSAMYFCASTPGLADYNEQFFGPGTRLTVL.

V gene TRBV6-1 combines with J gene TRBJ2-7; the match to TRBD1 covers 10 bases. The J segment lost 2 bases and the V segment lost 5 bases, leaving 6 bases of the junction unmatched. The CDR3 extends over 15 amino acids. CDR1 MNHNS and CDR2 SASEGT come from the germline V gene. For the CDR3, the DNA is TGTGCCAGCAGTACCCGACAGGGGGCCACCTACGAGCAGTACTTC. It is translated as CASSTRQGATYEQYF.

This clone was seen just once. The chain employs TRBV27 and TRBJ2-3; 7 positions match TRBD2. Trimming removed 7 bases from V and 2 bases from J; junction bases left unmatched: 9. Germline CDR1 MNHEY, CDR2 SMNVEV (reference sequence). The CDR3 covers 15 residues. CDR3: CASNPAGSNTDTQYF. In DNA, the CDR3 is TGTGCCAGCAACCCAGCGGGATCGAACACAGATACGCAGTATTTT.

Only a few counts were recorded for this clone. The V and J genes are TRBV6-5 and TRBJ1-2; tentatively, D is TRBD1 (6 bases). Between the trimmed V and J ends, which lost 6 bases and 5 bases, there was a span of 10 bases. Per germline, CDR1 MNHEY and CDR2 SVGAGI. The CDR3 contains 12 residues. In nucleotides, the CDR3 is TGTGCCAGCAGCACAGGGATTTATGGCTACACCTTC. As protein: CASSTGIYGYTF.

The chain carries TRBV28 and TRBJ2-7; D might be TRBD2 (7 bases). The V gene's germline CDR1 is MDHEN and CDR2 SYDVKM. Trimming left V 7 bases short and J 7 bases short, with 23 bases between. The CDR3 runs 15 residues. The CDR3 reads CASTPRGEGLGEQYF. CDR3 nucleotides: TGTGCCAGCACCCCGAGGGGGGAGGGCCTGGGGGAGCAGTACTTC. The full variable domain, rest sourced from reference TRBV28 and TRBJ2-7, is DVKVTQSSRYLVKRTGEKVFLECVQDMDHENMFWYRQDPGLGLRLIYFSYDVKMKEKGDIPEGYSVSREKKERFSLILESASTNQTSMYLCASTPRGEGLGEQYFGPGTRLTVT.

This clone was counted only a few times. This chain connects TRBV5-5 to TRBJ1-5; a weak D match, TRBD1 (5 bases). CDR3 length: 15 residues. V shed 0 bases and J shed 3 bases, with 10 bases lying between them. CDR1 and CDR2 from the germline V gene are SGHKS and YYEKEE (reference sequence). The CDR3 protein is CASSLEGQVNQPQHF. DNA of the CDR3: TGTGCCAGCAGCTTGGAGGGGCAGGTCAATCAGCCCCAGCATTTT.

The rearrangement joins TRBV27 to TRBJ1-1; the D gene is possibly TRBD1 (5 bases). The CDR3 covers 13 residues. With 3 bases removed from V and 4 bases from J, the gap between germline ends came to 9 bases. Germline-derived CDR1 and CDR2 are MNHEY and SMNVEV (reference sequence). Written as DNA, the CDR3 is TGTGCCAGCAGTTTCGACGGGGGCACTGAAGCTTTCTTT. This translates into CASSFDGGTEAFF.

The J gene is TRBJ2-7, the V gene TRBV5-1, with 13 bases aligning to TRBD2. Per the germline V gene, CDR1 is SGHRS and CDR2 is YFSETQ. J was trimmed by 6 bases and V by 1 base; bases with no gene match: 4. The CDR3 is 15 residues long. DNA of the CDR3: TGCGCCAGCAGCTTGTCCGGACTAGCGGGAGTCGAGCAGTACTTC. Its translation: CASSLSGLAGVEQYF.